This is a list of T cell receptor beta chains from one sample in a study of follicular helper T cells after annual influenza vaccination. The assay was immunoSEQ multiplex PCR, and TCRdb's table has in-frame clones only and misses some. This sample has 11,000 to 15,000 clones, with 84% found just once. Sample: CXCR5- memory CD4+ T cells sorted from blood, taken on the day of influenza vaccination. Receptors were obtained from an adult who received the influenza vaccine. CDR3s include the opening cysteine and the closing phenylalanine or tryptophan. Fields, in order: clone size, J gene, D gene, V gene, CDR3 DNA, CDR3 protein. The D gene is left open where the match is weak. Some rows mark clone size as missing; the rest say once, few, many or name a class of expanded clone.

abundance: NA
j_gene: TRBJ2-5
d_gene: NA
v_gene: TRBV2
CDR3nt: TGTGCCGGGAACAAGGGGGAAGGTCAGACCCAGTACTTC
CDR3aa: CAGNKGEGQTQYF

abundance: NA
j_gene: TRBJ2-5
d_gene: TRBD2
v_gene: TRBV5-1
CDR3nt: TGCGCCAGCAGCAGCGGACTAGCGGGGGGGCGGGAGACCCAGTACTTC
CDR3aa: CASSSGLAGGRETQYF

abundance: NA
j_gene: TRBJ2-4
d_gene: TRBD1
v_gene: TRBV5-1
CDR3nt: TGCGCCAGCAGCTCTCGACCCCGAGCCGGGGACAGGATCGACATTCAGTACTTC
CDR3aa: CASSSRPRAGDRIDIQYF

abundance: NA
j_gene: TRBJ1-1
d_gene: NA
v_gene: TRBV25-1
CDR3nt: TGTGCCAGCAGTGAGGGGGGCTCGACTGAAGCTTTCTTT
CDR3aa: CASSEGGSTEAFF

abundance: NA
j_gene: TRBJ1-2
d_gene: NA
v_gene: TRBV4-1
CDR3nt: TGCGCCAGCAGCCAAGTGGGTCGGACCCGGGGCTACACCTTC
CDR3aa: CASSQVGRTRGYTF

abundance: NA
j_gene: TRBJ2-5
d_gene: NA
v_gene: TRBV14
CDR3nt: TGTGCCAGCAGCCAAGACCACAGGGTCGGGGAGACCCAGTACTTC
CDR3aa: CASSQDHRVGETQYF

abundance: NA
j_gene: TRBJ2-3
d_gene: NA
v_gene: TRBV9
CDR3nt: TGTGCCAGCGCGGTCCAAGGAGATACGCAGTATTTT
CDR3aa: CASAVQGDTQYF

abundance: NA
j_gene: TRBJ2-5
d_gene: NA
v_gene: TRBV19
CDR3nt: TGTGCCAGTAGTATTGGAGCCCAGCAAGAGACCCAGTACTTC
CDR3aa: CASSIGAQQETQYF

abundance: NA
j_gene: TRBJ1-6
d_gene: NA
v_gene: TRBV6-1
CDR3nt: TGTGCCAGCAGTGACGCCGGGGAGGCAGGTTCACCCCTCCACTTT
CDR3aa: CASSDAGEAGSPLHF

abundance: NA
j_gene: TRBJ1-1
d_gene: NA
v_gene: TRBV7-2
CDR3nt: TGTGCCAGCAGCCCACCCCCCCCGAACACTGAAGCTTTCTTT
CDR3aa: CASSPPPPNTEAFF

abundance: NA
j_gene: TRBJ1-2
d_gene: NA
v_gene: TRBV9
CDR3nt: TGTGCCAGCAGGGGCGAGGCCTCCTATGGCTACACCTTC
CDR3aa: CASRGEASYGYTF

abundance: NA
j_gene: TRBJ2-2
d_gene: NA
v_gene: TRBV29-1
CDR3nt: TGCAGCGTCGTCACGGCCACCGGGGAGCTGTTTTTT
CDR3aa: CSVVTATGELFF

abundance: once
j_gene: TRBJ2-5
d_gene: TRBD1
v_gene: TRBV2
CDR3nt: TGTGCCAGCAGACCAGACAGGGTCTTCCGAGAGACCCAGTACTTC
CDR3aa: CASRPDRVFRETQYF

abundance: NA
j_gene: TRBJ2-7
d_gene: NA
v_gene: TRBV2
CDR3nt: TGTGCCAGCAGTGAAAAAAGAACGGGAAGCTCCTACGAGCAGTACTTC
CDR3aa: CASSEKRTGSSYEQYF

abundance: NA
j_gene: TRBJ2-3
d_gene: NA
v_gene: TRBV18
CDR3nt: TGTGCCAGCTCACCAAACACAGATACGCAGTATTTT
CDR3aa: CASSPNTDTQYF

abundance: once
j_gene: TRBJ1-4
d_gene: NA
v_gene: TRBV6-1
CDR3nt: TGTGCCAGCAGTGAAGCGGGGATAGCAACTAATGAAAAACTGTTTTTT
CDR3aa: CASSEAGIATNEKLFF

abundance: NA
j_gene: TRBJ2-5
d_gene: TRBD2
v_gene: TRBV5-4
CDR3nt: TGTGCCAGCAGCCCCAGCGGGGGGGCCCAAGAGACCCAGTACTTC
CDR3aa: CASSPSGGAQETQYF

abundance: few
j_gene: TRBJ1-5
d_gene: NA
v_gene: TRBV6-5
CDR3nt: TGTGCCAGCAGTTACGGCCGGTCCGCAAATCAGCCCCAGCATTTT
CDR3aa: CASSYGRSANQPQHF

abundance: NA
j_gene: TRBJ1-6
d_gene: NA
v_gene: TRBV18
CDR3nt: TGTGCCAGCTCAGCGGGGGCCGAGGCCCTCCACTTT
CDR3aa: CASSAGAEALHF

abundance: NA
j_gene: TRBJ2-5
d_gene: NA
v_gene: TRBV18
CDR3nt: TGTGCCAGCTCGCGGACGACGGGGGAGACCCAGTACTTC
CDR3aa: CASSRTTGETQYF

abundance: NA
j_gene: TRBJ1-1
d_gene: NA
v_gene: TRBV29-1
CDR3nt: TGCAGCGTTGGCAGGTTGAACACTGAAGCTTTCTTT
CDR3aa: CSVGRLNTEAFF

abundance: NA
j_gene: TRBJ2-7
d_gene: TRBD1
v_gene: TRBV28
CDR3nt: TGTGCCAGCAGTACCCCGGGACAGGGACCCGGGTACGAGCAGTACTTC
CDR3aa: CASSTPGQGPGYEQYF

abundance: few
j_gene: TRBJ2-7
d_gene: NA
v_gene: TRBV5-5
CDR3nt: TGTGCCAGCAGCACCGCGACAGTCCCCTACGAGCAGTACTTC
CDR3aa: CASSTATVPYEQYF

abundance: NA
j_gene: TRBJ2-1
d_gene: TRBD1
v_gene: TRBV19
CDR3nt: TGTGCCAGTAGTACCACCGGGACAGGGCCACAGAATGAGCAGTTCTTC
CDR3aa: CASSTTGTGPQNEQFF